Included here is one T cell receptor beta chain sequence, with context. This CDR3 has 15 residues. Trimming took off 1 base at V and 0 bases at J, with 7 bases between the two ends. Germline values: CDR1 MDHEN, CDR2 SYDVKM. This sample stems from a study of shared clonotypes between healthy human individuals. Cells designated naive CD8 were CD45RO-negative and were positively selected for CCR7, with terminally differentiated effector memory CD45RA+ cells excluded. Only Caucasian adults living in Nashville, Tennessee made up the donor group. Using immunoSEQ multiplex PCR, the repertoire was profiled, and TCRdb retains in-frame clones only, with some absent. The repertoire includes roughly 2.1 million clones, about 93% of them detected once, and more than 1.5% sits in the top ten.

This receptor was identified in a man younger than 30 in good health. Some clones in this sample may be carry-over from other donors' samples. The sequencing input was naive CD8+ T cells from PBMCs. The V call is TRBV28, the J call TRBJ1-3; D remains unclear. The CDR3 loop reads CASSLSYHSGNTIYF. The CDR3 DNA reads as TGTGCCAGCAGTTTATCATATCACTCTGGAAACACCATATATTTT.